This TCR beta chain was found in a study of T cells after yellow fever vaccination. This clonotype was observed at least ten times. The antigen remains undetermined. Whole-study findings and limits: The CD4 and CD8 compartments had a small share of their clonotypes in common.

TCRdb analysed the 5' RACE reads with MiXCR anew, one entry per CDR3 protein. In the table there are about 75,000 distinct CDR3 sequences, around 7% of which are singletons. Between the trimmed V and J ends, which lost 7 bases and 8 bases, there was a span of 20 bases. The CDR3 is 14 amino acids. Sequencing was performed on CD8+ T cells sorted from PBMCs, taken less than 11 days after the first yellow fever vaccination. The chain has TRBV12-3 or TRBV12-4 and TRBJ1-1, with D possibly TRBD1 on 5 matching bases. This clonotype was sampled from a man between 18 and 35 years old who received the YFV17D yellow fever vaccine. As DNA, the CDR3 is TGTGCCAGCACCCTAGTCGGGGGTGGGGGAGAAGCTTTCTTT. Translated: CASTLVGGGGEAFF.